This is a list of T cell receptor beta chains from one sample in a study of cytomegalovirus exposure and HLA in healthy donors. Measured with immunoSEQ multiplex PCR; TCRdb has only the in-frame clones, and not every one. The sample lists roughly 130,000 clones, 60% to 85% seen once, with about 1.7% in the top ten. Sequences were obtained from PBMCs. The origin of the receptors is a man between 35 and 55 years old in good health and CMV-seronegative. The conserved cysteine and the conserved F or W are not part of the CDR3 here. Each record gives: J gene, CDR3 length, V gene, clone size, CDR3 protein. The listing skips clone size in some rows; elsewhere it reads once, few, many or a size class.

TRBJ2-1	14	TRBV5-8	.	ASSLGRRTAYNEQF
TRBJ2-3	14	TRBV5-1	.	ASSLGPAGATDTQY
TRBJ1-1	13	TRBV2	.	ASMGRFLIDTEAF
TRBJ2-4	13	TRBV5-1	.	ASSLAGVAKNIQY
.	12	TRBV5-1	.	ASSFGTGTYEQY
TRBJ1-2	12	TRBV15	once	ATSRGREVYGYT
TRBJ2-1	12	TRBV12-5	once	ASGKDRGYNEQF
TRBJ1-4	15	TRBV10-3	.	AISLDLLTGDNDKLF
TRBJ2-7	13	TRBV4-1	.	ASSQVGQGNYEQY
TRBJ1-3	13	TRBV15	.	ATSRDRGSGNTIY
TRBJ2-5	14	TRBV4-2	.	ASSQGLAAWGETQY
TRBJ2-1	13	TRBV7-7	.	ASSLLAGGQNEQF
TRBJ2-5	13	TRBV5-6	.	ASSLAEQWQETQY
TRBJ2-2	14	TRBV4-1	.	ASSHLGQTNTGELF
TRBJ2-7	10	TRBV11-2	few	ASSLAGIEQY
TRBJ2-7	11	TRBV28	few	ASSRNSGYEQY
TRBJ1-1	18	TRBV5-1	few	ASSLAYWGPPQDRNTEAF
TRBJ1-1	12	TRBV7-2	.	ASRSNVGSDRTF
.	12	TRBV7-6	once	ASSPSPGGYEQY
TRBJ2-3	17	TRBV10-3	.	ATRDGHPGGGRRTDTQY
TRBJ1-2	15	TRBV21-1	.	ASSKGPGGATNYGYT